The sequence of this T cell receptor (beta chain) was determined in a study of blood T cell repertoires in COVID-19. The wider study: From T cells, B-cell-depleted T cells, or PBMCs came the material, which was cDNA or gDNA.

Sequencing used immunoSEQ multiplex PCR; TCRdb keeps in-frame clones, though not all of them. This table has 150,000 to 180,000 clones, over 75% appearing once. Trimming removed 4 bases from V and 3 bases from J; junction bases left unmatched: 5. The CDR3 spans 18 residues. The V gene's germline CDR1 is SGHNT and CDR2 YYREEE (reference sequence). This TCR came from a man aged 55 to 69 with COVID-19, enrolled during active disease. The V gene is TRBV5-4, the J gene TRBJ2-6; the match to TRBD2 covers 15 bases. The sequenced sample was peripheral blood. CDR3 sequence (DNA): TGTGCCAGCAGCCGGACTAGCGGGGGGGCCTATGGGGCCAACGTCCTGACTTTC. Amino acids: CASSRTSGGAYGANVLTF.